This T cell receptor beta chain was recorded in a study of Ad26.COV2.S vaccination and SARS-CoV-2 variants. Study summary: Once, or twice with 56 days between doses, Ad26.COV2.S was given intramuscularly.

Trimming took off 2 bases at V and 8 bases at J, with 9 bases between the two ends. Germline V gene data show CDR1 as LGHNT and CDR2 as FRNRAP. The CDR3 is 13 amino acids. Described treatment: around 19 received Ad26.COV2.S at low or high dose, single or two shots; a few received placebo; per-sample allocation not given. Specimens were obtained on day 63 following the first vaccine or placebo injection. Libraries were prepared by immunoSEQ multiplex PCR; TCRdb keeps only in-frame clonotypes and omits some of them. The repertoire includes a few hundred thousand clones, almost 90% of them detected once, and roughly 6% sits in the top ten.

The chain uses TRBV12-5 and TRBJ1-4, with D possibly TRBD1 on 5 matching bases. This TCR was recovered from a person between 18 and 65 years old who received the Ad26.COV2.S COVID-19 vaccine or a placebo. Material: peripheral blood, obtained in a trial of Ad26.COV2.S vaccine versus placebo. DNA for the CDR3: TGTGCTAGTGGTTTGTGGGACGGAGAAAAACTGTTTTTT. It translates to CASGLWDGEKLFF. The full variable domain, its missing parts supplied by reference TRBV12-5 and TRBJ1-4, is DARVTQTPRHKVTEMGQEVTMRCQPILGHNTVFWYRQTMMQGLELLAYFRNRAPLDDSGMPKDRFSAEMPDATLATLKIQPSEPRDSAVYFCASGLWDGEKLFFGSGTQLSVL.